This record looks at one TCR beta chain sequence and its context. Some clones are missing from TCRdb's copy, which holds only in-frame ones; the method was immunoSEQ multiplex PCR. Among over 100,000 clones, 88% were seen once, and the ten largest hold under 9%. During the collection period, no donor immune events like infections were recorded. This specimen comes from a study of identifying expanded T cells in peripheral blood. Trimming stripped 2 bases from V and 2 bases from J, with 11 bases between. The CDR3 is made up of 15 amino acids. The germline gives CDR1 MDHEN, CDR2 SYDVKM. The source is a person aged 18 to 70 in good health. The genes are TRBV28 and TRBJ2-3; TRBD1 is a possible D gene (5 bases). The sequenced sample consisted of blood. The CDR3 DNA reads as TGTGCCAGCAGTTTAATGGGGCGAAACACAGATACGCAGTATTTT. It is translated as CASSLMGRNTDTQYF.